This TCR beta chain was retrieved from a study of shared clonotypes between healthy human individuals. Study-wide context: CD4 naive and memory got three plates each, CD8 naive two, CD8 memory one.

Running of the assay took place at deep level. Clones were read by immunoSEQ multiplex PCR, and TCRdb kept only the in-frame ones, dropping some. The sample yields approximately 2,000,000 clones, just under 95% seen once. CD45RO-negative, CCR7-selected cells formed the naive CD8 fraction, which excluded terminally differentiated effector memory CD45RA+ cells. This CDR3 is 16 amino acids long. Germline V gene lookup returns CDR1 MNHEY and CDR2 SMNVEV (reference sequence). V was clipped by 3 bases and J by 5 bases; unmatched bases: 12. This sequence was found in a man aged 18 to 29 in good health. Some clones in this sample may be carry-over from other donors' samples. This rearrangement joins TRBV27 to TRBJ2-5; 7 nucleotides agree with TRBD2. Source material: naive CD8+ T cells from PBMCs. CDR3 DNA: TGTGCCAGCAGTTTGCTGGGAGGGGCCCTCCGGGAGACCCAGTACTTC. It is translated as CASSLLGGALRETQYF.